One T cell receptor (beta chain) is described in this entry. This clonotype has only a few counts. Its antigen has not been determined. No base-level quality is on record; no much larger clone is a single base apart. The run used an Illumina HiSeq 2500. Quantitative 5'-RACE with molecular barcodes was used to prepare TCR beta libraries. In the source study's methods: A new computational method, built on a probabilistic model of VDJ rearrangement, was used to identify disease-linked TCR variants. TCRdb reprocessing: public reads trimmed at Q25 with fastp, clones called with MiXCR, in-frame beta chains kept. Rows matching on CDR3 protein sequence are summarized as one entry with the most common DNA and genes. The V and J calls come from TCRdb's annotation, not from the publication. Recorded for this sample are hundreds of thousands of distinct CDR3 sequences; roughly 18% of them occurred a single time. The top ten clonotypes cover about 42% of the sample.

This specimen belongs to a study of CD8 T cells in ankylosing spondylitis (dated by TCRdb to the late 2010s). Turning to the overall study: The study profiled T cell receptor beta repertoires in healthy donors and ankylosing spondylitis patients to find disease-linked TCR variants. Peripheral blood was sampled, and synovial fluid was additionally collected from ankylosing spondylitis patients. The full study cohort comprised about 23 ankylosing spondylitis patients and 85 to 120 healthy donors. General conclusions and limits of the study: Significant enrichment of the disease-linked clones was reported in matched synovial fluid samples from ankylosing spondylitis patients. Blood from ankylosing spondylitis patients appeared to be characterized by a TCR beta motif composed of several highly homologous amino acid variants. In peripheral blood, the disease-linked clones were found at relatively low frequencies and had a CD8+ phenotype. Some motif variants were previously reported in synovial fluid and blood of reactive arthritis patients, suggesting common disease-initiation mechanisms.

This receptor was obtained from a male donor with ankylosing spondylitis. Sequencing was performed on blood, either unsorted or a sorted T cell fraction (not recorded which).

This receptor carries the CDR3 CASSLAPGLAEGTDTQYF. In nucleotide form, the sequence is TGTGCCAGCAGCTTAGCGCCGGGACTAGCAGAGGGCACAGATACGCAGTATTTT. The rearranged chain carries TRBV7-2 and TRBJ2-3; 9 bases in the junction line up with TRBD2. CDR1 and CDR2 are read off the germline V gene as SGHTA and FQGNSA. Trimming removed 0 bases from V and 1 base from J; the gene matches leave 8 bases unexplained. Inclusive of the bounding cysteine and phenylalanine, the CDR3 is 18 residues long. The only DNA kept is the CDR3, 54 bases in frame from the first base.